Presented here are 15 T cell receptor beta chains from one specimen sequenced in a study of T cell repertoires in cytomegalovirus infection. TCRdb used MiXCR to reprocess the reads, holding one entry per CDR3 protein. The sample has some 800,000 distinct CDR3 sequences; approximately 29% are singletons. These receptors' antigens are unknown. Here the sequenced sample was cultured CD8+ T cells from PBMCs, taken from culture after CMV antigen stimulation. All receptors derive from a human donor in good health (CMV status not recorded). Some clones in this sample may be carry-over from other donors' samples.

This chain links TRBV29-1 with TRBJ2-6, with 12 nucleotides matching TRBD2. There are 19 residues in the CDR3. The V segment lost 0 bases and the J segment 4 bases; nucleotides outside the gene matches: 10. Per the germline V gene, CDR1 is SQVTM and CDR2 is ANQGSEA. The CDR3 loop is CSVEDWVLAGGQGANVLTF. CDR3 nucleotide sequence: TGCAGCGTTGAAGATTGGGTCCTAGCGGGGGGGCAAGGGGCCAACGTCCTGACTTTC.

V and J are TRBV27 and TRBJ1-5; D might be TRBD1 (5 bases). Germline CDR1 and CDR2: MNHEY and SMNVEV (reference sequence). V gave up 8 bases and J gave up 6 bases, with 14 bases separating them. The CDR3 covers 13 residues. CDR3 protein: CASSGRGGQPQHF. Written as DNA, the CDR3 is TGTGCCAGCTCTGGGAGGGGTGGTCAGCCCCAGCATTTT.

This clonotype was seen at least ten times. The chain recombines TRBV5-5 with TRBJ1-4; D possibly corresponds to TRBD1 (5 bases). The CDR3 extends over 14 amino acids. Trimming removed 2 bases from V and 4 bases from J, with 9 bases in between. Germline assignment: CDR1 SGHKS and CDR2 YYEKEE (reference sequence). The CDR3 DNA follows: TGTGCCAGCAGCTTAGGGCAGGGTAATGAAAAACTGTTTTTT. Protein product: CASSLGQGNEKLFF. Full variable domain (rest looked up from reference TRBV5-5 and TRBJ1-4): DAGVTQSPTHLIKTRGQQVTLRCSPISGHKSVSWYQQVLGQGPQFIFQYYEKEERGRGNFPDRFSARQFPNYSSELNVNALLLGDSALYLCASSLGQGNEKLFFGSGTQLSVL.

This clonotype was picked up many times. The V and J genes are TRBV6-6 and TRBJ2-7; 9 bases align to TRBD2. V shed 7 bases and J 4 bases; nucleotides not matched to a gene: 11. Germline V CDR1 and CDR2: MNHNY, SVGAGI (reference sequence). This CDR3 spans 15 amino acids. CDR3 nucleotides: TGTGCCAGCACGGGGCCGCTAGCGGGGAGGTACGAGCAGTACTTC. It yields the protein CASTGPLAGRYEQYF.

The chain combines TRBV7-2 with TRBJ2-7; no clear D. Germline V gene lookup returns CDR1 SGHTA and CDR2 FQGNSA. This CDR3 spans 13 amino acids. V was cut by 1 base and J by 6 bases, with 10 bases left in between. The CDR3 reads CASSLGHIGEQYV. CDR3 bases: TGTGCCAGCAGCTTAGGCCACATCGGCGAGCAGTACGTC.

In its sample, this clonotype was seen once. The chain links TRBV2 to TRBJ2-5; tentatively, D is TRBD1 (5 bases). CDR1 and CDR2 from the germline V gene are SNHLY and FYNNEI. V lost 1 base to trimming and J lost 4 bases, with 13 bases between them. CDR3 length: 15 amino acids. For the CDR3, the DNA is TGTGCCAGCAGTGAAGAAGGGGATTTCCGAGAGACCCAGTACTTC. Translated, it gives CASSEEGDFRETQYF.

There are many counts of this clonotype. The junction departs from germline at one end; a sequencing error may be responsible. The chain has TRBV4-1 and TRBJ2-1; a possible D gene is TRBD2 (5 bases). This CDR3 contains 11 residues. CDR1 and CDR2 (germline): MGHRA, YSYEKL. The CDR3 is CASSQGGEQFF. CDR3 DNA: TGTGCCAGCAGCCAAGGAGGTGAGCAGTTCTTC.

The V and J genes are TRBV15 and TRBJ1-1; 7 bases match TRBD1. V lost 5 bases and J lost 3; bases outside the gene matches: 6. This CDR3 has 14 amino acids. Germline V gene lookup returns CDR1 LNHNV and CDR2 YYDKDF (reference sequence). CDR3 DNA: TGTGCCACCAGCTATTACAGGGGATACACTGAAGCTTTCTTT. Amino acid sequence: CATSYYRGYTEAFF. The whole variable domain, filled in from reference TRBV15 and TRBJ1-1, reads DAMVIQNPRYQVTQFGKPVTLSCSQTLNHNVMYWYQQKSSQAPKLLFHYYDKDFNNEADTPDNFQSRRPNTSFCFLDIRSPGLGDTAMYLCATSYYRGYTEAFFGQGTRLTVV.

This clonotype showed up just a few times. In DNA form, the CDR3 reads TGTGCCAGCAGTTACGAACAGAGCACAGATACGCAGTATTTT. Its protein is CASSYEQSTDTQYF. The rearrangement links TRBV6-2 or TRBV6-3 to TRBJ2-3, with D unresolved. Germline V CDR1 and CDR2: MNHEY, SVGEGT. The V end lost 2 bases, the J end lost 0 bases, and 6 bases lay between the germline ends. The CDR3 sequence is 14 residues long.

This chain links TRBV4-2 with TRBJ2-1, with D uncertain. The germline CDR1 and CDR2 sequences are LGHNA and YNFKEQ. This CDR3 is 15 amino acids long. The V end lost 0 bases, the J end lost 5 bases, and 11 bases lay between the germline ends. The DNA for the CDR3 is TGTGCCAGCAGCCAAGATGATTTCAGTGACAATGAGCAGTTCTTC. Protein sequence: CASSQDDFSDNEQFF.

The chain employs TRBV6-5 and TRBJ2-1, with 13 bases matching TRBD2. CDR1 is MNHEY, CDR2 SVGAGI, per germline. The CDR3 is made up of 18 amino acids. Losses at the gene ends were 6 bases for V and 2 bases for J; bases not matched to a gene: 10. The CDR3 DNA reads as TGTGCCAGCAGGCCCCCGGGACTAGCGGGGAGCGCCTACAATGAGCAGTTCTTC. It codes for CASRPPGLAGSAYNEQFF.

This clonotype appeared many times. This chain's CDR3 is CASSYRENTEAFF. The DNA of the CDR3 is TGTGCCAGCAGCTACAGGGAAAACACTGAAGCTTTCTTT. This sequence joins TRBV7-6 and TRBJ1-1; possibly TRBD1 for D (6 bases). Looked up from germline, CDR1 is SGHVS and CDR2 is FNYEAQ. V lost 4 bases and J 2 bases, leaving 8 bases between the germline ends. This CDR3 contains 13 residues.

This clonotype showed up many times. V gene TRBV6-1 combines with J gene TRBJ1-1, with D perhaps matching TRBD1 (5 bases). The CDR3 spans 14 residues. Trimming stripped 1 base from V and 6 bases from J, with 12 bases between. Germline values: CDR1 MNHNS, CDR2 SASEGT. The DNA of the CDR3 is TGTGCCAGCAGTGAAGTCGGGGACTACTCTGAAGCTTTCTTT. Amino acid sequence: CASSEVGDYSEAFF.

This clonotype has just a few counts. CDR3 bases: TGTGCCAGCAGCTTTGCTGGCTACGAGCAGTACGTC. It translates to CASSFAGYEQYV. The V call is TRBV7-6, the J call TRBJ2-7; D remains unclear. Trimming stripped 3 bases from V and 3 bases from J, with 6 bases between. The CDR3 covers 12 residues. Germline V lookup: CDR1 SGHVS, CDR2 FNYEAQ.

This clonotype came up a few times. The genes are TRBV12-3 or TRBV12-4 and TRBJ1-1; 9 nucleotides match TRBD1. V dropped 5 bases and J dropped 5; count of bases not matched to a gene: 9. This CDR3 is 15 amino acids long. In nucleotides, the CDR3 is TGTGCCAGCAGTCCGGGACAGGGCTACGGGACTGAAGCTTTCTTT. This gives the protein CASSPGQGYGTEAFF.